This T cell receptor beta chain is from a study of shared clonotypes between healthy human individuals. Remarks on this clone: The antigen remains unidentified.

Data came from immunoSEQ multiplex PCR; TCRdb stores just in-frame clones and leaves some out. Here the sample spans 550,000 to 700,000 clones, 60% to 75% being singletons. Points from the study as a whole: All-four-donor shared clonotypes had higher generation probabilities than non-shared clonotypes did.

The CDR3 covers 13 residues. From germline, CDR1 is GTSNPN and CDR2 SVGIG (reference sequence). V was pared by 0 bases and J by 7 bases, with 9 bases between. Healthy HIV-negative adults without recent acute infections or vaccinations served as donors. This clonotype was sampled from a woman aged 30 to 39 in good health. The rearrangement links TRBV30 to TRBJ1-4; D is unclear. Source material: memory CD4+ T cells sorted from blood. Indicated subset: CD45RA-negative fraction. CDR3 nucleotides: TGTGCCTGGAGTGTCTCGGGAGGTGAAAAACTGTTTTTT. Translating it yields CAWSVSGGEKLFF.